This T cell receptor (beta chain) originates from a study of blood T cell repertoires in COVID-19. Whole-study context: Both acute and convalescent COVID-19 samples were obtained from the United States, Italy and Spain. PBMCs, B-cell-depleted T cells, or T cells provided the cDNA or gDNA that made up the material.

This clone has just a few counts. Authors' processing steps: Estimation of nucleated cell counts relied on the amplification of reference gene primers. Data came from immunoSEQ multiplex PCR; TCRdb stores just in-frame clones and leaves some out. From that table come the V and J calls and clone size; the DNA was used to work out D and trimming. The data contain 150,000 to 200,000 clones, 60% to 80% of them seen just once; the ten biggest clones take up 15% to 20%. The CDR3 is 15 residues long. Per the germline V gene, CDR1 is SGHRS and CDR2 is YFSETQ. The junction had 11 bases not matched to a gene; V was cut back by 3 bases and J by 8 bases.

The rearrangement uses TRBV5-1 and TRBJ1-2, with 9 bases that match TRBD1. The source material was peripheral blood. The TCR originated in a man aged 60-69 years with active or convalescent COVID-19. The CDR3 region has the DNA TGCGCCAGCAGCTCAATTTTAACAGGGGGCGGCGGCTACACCTTC. This translates into CASSSILTGGGGYTF. Full variable domain (remainder filled in from reference TRBV5-1 and TRBJ1-2): KAGVTQTPRYLIKTRGQQVTLSCSPISGHRSVSWYQQTPGQGLQFLFEYFSETQRNKGNFPGRFSGRQFSNSRSEMNVSTLELGDSALYLCASSSILTGGGGYTFGSGTRLTVV.